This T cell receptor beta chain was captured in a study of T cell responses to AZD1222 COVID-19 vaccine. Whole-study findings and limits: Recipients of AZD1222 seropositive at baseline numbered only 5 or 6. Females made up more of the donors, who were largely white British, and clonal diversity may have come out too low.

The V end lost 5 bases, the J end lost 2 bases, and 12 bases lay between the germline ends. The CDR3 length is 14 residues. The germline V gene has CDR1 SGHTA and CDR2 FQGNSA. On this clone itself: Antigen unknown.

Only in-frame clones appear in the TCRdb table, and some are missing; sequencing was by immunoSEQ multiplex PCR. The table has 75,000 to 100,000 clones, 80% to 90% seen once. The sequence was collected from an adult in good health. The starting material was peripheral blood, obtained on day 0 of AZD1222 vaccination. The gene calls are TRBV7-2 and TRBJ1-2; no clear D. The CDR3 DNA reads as TGTGCCAGCAGCATACGAACCACGAACTATGGCTACACCTTC. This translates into CASSIRTTNYGYTF.